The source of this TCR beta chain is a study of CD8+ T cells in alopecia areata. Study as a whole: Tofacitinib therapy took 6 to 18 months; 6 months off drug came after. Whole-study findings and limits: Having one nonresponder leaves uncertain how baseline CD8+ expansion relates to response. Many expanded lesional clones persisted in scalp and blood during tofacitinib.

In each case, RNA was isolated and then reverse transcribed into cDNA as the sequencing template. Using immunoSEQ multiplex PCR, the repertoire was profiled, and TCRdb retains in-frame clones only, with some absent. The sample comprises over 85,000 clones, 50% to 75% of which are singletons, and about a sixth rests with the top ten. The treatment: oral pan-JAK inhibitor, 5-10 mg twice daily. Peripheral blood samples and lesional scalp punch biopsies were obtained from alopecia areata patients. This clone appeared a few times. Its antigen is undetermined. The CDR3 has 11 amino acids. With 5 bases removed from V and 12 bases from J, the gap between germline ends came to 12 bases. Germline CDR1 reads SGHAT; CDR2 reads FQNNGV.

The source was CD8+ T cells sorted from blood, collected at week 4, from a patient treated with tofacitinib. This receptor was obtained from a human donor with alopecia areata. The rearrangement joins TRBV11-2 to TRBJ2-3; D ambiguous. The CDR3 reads CASSLGWPQYF. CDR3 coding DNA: TGTGCCAGCAGCCTAGGTTGGCCCCAGTATTTT.